The T cell receptor (beta chain) under discussion was sequenced for a study of cytomegalovirus exposure and HLA in healthy donors. This CDR3 is built from 13 residues. The junction had 3 bases not matched to a gene; V was cut back by 6 bases and J by 3 bases. Germline assignment: CDR1 SGHAT and CDR2 FQNNGV. PCR was performed using 60 Vbeta and 13 Jbeta primers. This table comes from immunoSEQ multiplex PCR, and its TCRdb copy is limited to in-frame clones, with some not included. The data show just under 150,000 clones, roughly 80% seen once. This sequence originates from a woman in her thirties in good health and CMV-seronegative. The chain joins TRBV11-2 to TRBJ2-7, with 9 bases identical to TRBD1. The sample was PBMCs. CDR3 in DNA: TGTGCCAGCAGACCGGGACAGGGCTACGAGCAGTACTTC. Amino acids: CASRPGQGYEQYF.